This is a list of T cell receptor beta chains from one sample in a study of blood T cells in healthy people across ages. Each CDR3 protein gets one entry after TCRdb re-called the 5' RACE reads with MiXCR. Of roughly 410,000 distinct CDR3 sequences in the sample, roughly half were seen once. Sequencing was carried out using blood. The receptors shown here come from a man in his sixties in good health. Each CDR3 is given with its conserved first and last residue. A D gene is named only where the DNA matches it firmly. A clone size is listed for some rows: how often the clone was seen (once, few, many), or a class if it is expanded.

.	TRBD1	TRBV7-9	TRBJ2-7	TGTGCCAGCAGCTTCACAGGGGGCGCGGGCCACGAGCAGTACTTC	CASSFTGGAGHEQYF
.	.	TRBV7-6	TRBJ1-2	TGTGCCAGCAGCTTAAGACCAGGCAGACAGAACTATGGCTACACCTTC	CASSLRPGRQNYGYTF
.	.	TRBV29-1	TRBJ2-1	TGCAGCGTTGAAGCGGCGGGCGAAGGCGATGAGCAGTTCTTC	CSVEAAGEGDEQFF
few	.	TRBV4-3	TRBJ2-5	TGCGCCAGCAGCCAAGATGGCCAGGGAGAGACCCAGTACTTC	CASSQDGQGETQYF
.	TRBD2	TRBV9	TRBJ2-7	TGTGCCAGCAGCCCCCGGGTAGCGGGGGGCTCGGTATCCTACAATGAGCAGTACTTC	CASSPRVAGGSVSYNEQYF
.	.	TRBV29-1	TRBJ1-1	TGCAGCGCCGAATTGGGGTACAGAAGGGGGACTGAAGCTTTCTTT	CSAELGYRRGTEAFF
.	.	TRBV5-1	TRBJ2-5	TGCGCCAGCAGCTTGGTTCCAGGGATCAATGAGCAGTACTTC	CASSLVPGINEQYF
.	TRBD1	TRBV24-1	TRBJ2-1	TGTGCCACCAGTGGGACAGGGCGTTACAATGAGCAGTTCTTC	CATSGTGRYNEQFF
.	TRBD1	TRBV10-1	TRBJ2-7	TGCGCCAGCAGTGACCCCTCGACAGGGTTGTACGAGCAGTACTTC	CASSDPSTGLYEQYF
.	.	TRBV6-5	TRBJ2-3	TGTGCCAGCAGTTACAAGCCGCCGGGACTCAATACGCAGTATTTT	CASSYKPPGLNTQYF
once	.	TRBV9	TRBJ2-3	TGTGCCAGCAGCGTGGGGGCCCCCACAGATACGCAGTATTTT	CASSVGAPTDTQYF
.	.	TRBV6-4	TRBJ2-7	TGTGCCAGCAGTGTGGGACCCGGAGGCTCCTACGAGCAGTACTTC	CASSVGPGGSYEQYF
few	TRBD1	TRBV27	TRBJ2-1	TGTGCCAGCAGTTGGGGGACAGGGGGCAATGAGCAGTTCTTC	CASSWGTGGNEQFF
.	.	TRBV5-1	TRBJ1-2	TGCGCCAGCAGCTTGGGAACTCAGGGGACCGGCGGTGGCTACACCTTC	CASSLGTQGTGGGYTF